Included here is one T cell receptor beta chain sequence, with context. Profiling relied on immunoSEQ multiplex PCR, and the TCRdb table lists in-frame clones only, not all of them. This table holds some 790,000 clones, just under 75% found once. The sample belongs to a study of shared clonotypes between healthy human individuals. V lost 3 bases to trimming and J lost 8 bases; unmatched junction nucleotides: 3. The CDR3 is made up of 13 amino acids. Germline V gene lookup returns CDR1 SGHTS and CDR2 YDEGEE. The chain couples TRBV5-8 to TRBJ2-1, with TRBD2 matching over 9 bases. This TCR was sampled from a woman younger than 45 in good health. The sequenced sample consisted of memory CD4+ T cells sorted from blood. Subset specified: CD45RA-negative fraction. The CDR3 region has the DNA TGTGCCAGCAGCTATCGGACTAGCGATGAGCAGTTCTTC. Protein product: CASSYRTSDEQFF.